This is a list of T cell receptor beta chains from one sample in a study of regulatory T cells in long-lasting Graves disease. MiXCR was run by TCRdb on the multiplex PCR reads, yielding one entry per CDR3 protein. The sample carries under 250,000 distinct CDR3 sequences, roughly 19% recorded once. These data also formed part of another study, on T cells in Graves' hyperthyroidism and ophthalmopathy.

The specimen was peripheral blood mononuclear cells (PBMCs), collected at new diagnosis, from a patient treated with antithyroid drugs. All receptors come from a young woman with Graves disease. The CDR3 runs from the conserved cysteine through the conserved F or W. D genes are given only for firm matches. The listing skips clone size in some rows; elsewhere it reads once, few, many or a size class.

d_call	clone_size	j_call	v_call	cdr3_nt	cdr3_aa
NA	many	TRBJ2-4	TRBV3-1	TGTGCCAGCAGCCCACCTTTAGGGGCCAAAAACATTCAGTACTTC	CASSPPLGAKNIQYF
TRBD1	many	TRBJ1-1	TRBV29-1	TGCAGCGCAGGGACAGGGGCAAGGACTGAAGCTTTCTTT	CSAGTGARTEAFF
NA	many	TRBJ2-7	TRBV7-8	TGTGCCAGCAGCTTCGGACAGCCACCAGAGTACTTC	CASSFGQPPEYF
NA	many	TRBJ2-7	TRBV9	TGTGCCAGCAGCGTATCCAATTGGGGCTACGAGCAGTACTTC	CASSVSNWGYEQYF
TRBD1	many	TRBJ1-4	TRBV20-1	TGCAGTGCTAGTTGGGCAGGGGGCGATGAAAAACTGTTTTTT	CSASWAGGDEKLFF
NA	NA	TRBJ2-1	TRBV29-1	TGCAGCGTTAGAATCTTGACAGCTTACAATGAGCAGTTCTTC	CSVRILTAYNEQFF
TRBD2	many	TRBJ2-5	TRBV19	TGTGCCAGTAGATATCCCCCTCGTAGCGGGGATTGGAGAGAGACCCAGTACTTC	CASRYPPRSGDWRETQYF
NA	few	TRBJ2-5	TRBV4-1	TGTGCCAGCAGCTTAACCGGGGGAGGAGAGACCCAGTACTTC	CASSLTGGGETQYF
TRBD1	many	TRBJ1-1	TRBV7-9	TGTGCCAGCAGCTTAGTAGGACAGGGTAACACTGAAGCTTTCTTT	CASSLVGQGNTEAFF
NA	many	TRBJ1-1	TRBV6-1	TGTGCCAGCAGTGCGGACAGAAACACTGAAGCTTTCTTT	CASSADRNTEAFF
NA	many	TRBJ2-3	TRBV18	TGTGCCAGCTCACCGCGGGTCGGAATTATGTCGGATACGCAGTATTTT	CASSPRVGIMSDTQYF
NA	many	TRBJ1-4	TRBV18	TGTGCCAGCTCACCACCCTCAGGGTGGGGTGAAAAACTGTTTTTT	CASSPPSGWGEKLFF
NA	NA	TRBJ2-5	TRBV11-2	TGTGCCAGCAGCTCCCGACCCCCCCAAGAGACCCAGTACTTC	CASSSRPPQETQYF
TRBD2	many	TRBJ2-5	TRBV20-1	TGCAGTGCTGGCGAACTAGCGAGACAAGAGACCCAGTACTTC	CSAGELARQETQYF
TRBD2	NA	TRBJ2-5	TRBV9	TGTGCCAGCAGCGTAGGAATGGTGCGGGGGGGCTCAGAGACCCAGTACTTC	CASSVGMVRGGSETQYF